Included here is one T cell receptor beta chain sequence, with context. What this receptor recognizes is not known. Base qualities were left out, and no much larger clone turns up one base away. The sample is drawn from a study of blood T cell repertoires in COVID-19 (dated by TCRdb to about 2020). Study-level background: Samples covering the acute and convalescent phases of COVID-19 were provided by collaborators in the United States, Italy and Spain. The material from the prospective study consisted of cDNA or gDNA derived from T cells, B-cell-depleted T cells, or PBMCs. The dataset comprised deeply sampled blood TCRbeta repertoires from subjects exposed to, actively infected with, or recovered from COVID-19. The repertoires were released in a freely available public database meant as a resource for research on the immune response to SARS-CoV-2. Samples came from the ongoing ImmuneRACE study (first 160 participants) plus 1,254 subjects from 6 global collaborators. The sample metadata nearly always contained a de-identified subject ID, COVID-19 status, age in years and sex. Where HLA class I and class II types were available, the types were taken from metadata supplied by the sample provider, not from assay-based typing. Study-level results and caveats: How much clinical and demographic metadata was included differed by source and by participant, and the metadata was provided uncurated.

Another Seattle source contributed samples from volunteer blood donors who had recovered from COVID-19. Whole blood was collected in K2EDTA tubes by collaborating institutions according to the institutions' own protocols. Collaborator samples were shipped for TCRbeta analysis as frozen whole blood, isolated PBMCs, or DNA extracted from either sample type. TCRbeta CDR3 regions were amplified from genomic DNA using the immunoSEQ Assay, a bias-controlled multiplex PCR. The study's own analysis went as follows. The number of nucleated cells in each sample was estimated from the amplification of reference gene primers within the assay. To quantify the absolute abundance of each unique TCRbeta CDR3 rearrangement, sequence reads were collapsed and filtered. Productive Simpson clonality was computed per sample as the square root of Simpson's diversity index over productive rearrangements. The clones in this table, taken by TCRdb from immuneACCESS, are in-frame only. Not every clone is retained; where verified, under half of the shortfall comes from an unresolved V gene, and the cause of the rest is unknown. Clone size and V and J calls were adopted from that table, with D and trimming inferred from the DNA. The sample table shows about 300,000 clones, and roughly nine tenths are seen once. The ten largest make up under 7.5% of the sample.

CDR1 MNHEY and CDR2 SVGAGI were looked up in the germline V gene. Measured from the cysteine to the phenylalanine, the CDR3 is 13 residues long. CDR3 DNA only is kept here, 39 bases in frame from base 1. Trimming takes 2 bases from V and 8 bases from J, and the germline ends sit 10 bases apart. The sequence came from a man aged 18 to 35 who had recovered from COVID-19. Material for sequencing was peripheral blood. Rearrangement joined TRBV6-5 to TRBJ2-1; possibly the D gene is TRBD1, per 5 matching bases. The DNA reads TGTGCCAGCAGTTACGCAGGGAACTATGAGCAGTTCTTC. Its product reads: CASSYAGNYEQFF.